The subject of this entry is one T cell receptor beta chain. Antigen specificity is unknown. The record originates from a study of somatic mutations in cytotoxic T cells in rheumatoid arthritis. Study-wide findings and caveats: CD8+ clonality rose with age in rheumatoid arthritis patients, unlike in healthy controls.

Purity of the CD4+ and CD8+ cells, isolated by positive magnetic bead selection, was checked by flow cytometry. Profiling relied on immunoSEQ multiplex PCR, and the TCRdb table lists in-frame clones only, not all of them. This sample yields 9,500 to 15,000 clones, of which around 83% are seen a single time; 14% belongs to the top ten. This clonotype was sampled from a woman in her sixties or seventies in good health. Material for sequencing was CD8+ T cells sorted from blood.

CDR3 residues: CASSLMGQSYEQYF. CDR3 DNA: TGTGCCAGCAGTTTAATGGGACAGTCCTACGAGCAGTACTTC. The genes are TRBV28 and TRBJ2-7; TRBD1 matches 7 bases. The CDR3 spans 14 residues. Germline assignment: CDR1 MDHEN and CDR2 SYDVKM. V was pared by 2 bases and J by 1 base, with 2 bases of the junction left unmatched.